A selection of T cell receptor beta chains follows, all from one sample in a study of CD8 T cells in ankylosing spondylitis. TCRdb called the 5' RACE reads again in MiXCR, with one record for every CDR3 protein. This repertoire shows fewer than 250,000 distinct CDR3 sequences, under 12% found once; its top ten account for approximately 20%. Sequencing was done on a sample of blood, either unsorted or a sorted T cell fraction (not recorded which). These receptors were obtained from a male donor with ankylosing spondylitis or in good health (not recorded which). CDR3s leave out the opening cysteine and the closing phenylalanine or tryptophan.

17,TRBV6-2/TRBV6-3,TRBJ2-3,ASSYPTATGQGLTDTQY
15,TRBV5-6,TRBJ2-2,ASSLRDFYGNTGELF
12,TRBV5-1,TRBJ1-2,ASSLALDRARIT
14,TRBV7-9,TRBJ1-1,ASSLATGAGDTEAF
13,TRBV20-1,TRBJ2-1,SAPKGAGGINEQF
13,TRBV7-2,TRBJ2-5,ASTLTGRDQETQY
8,TRBV29-1,TRBJ1-1,SVINTEAF
12,TRBV29-1,TRBJ2-3,SLKGGSSTDTQY
12,TRBV20-1,TRBJ2-1,SASGGRSYNEQF
14,TRBV7-3,TRBJ2-5,ASSLSTGAGQETQY
12,TRBV7-2,TRBJ2-5,ASSLDISYETQY
11,TRBV5-1,TRBJ2-5,ASSRVVQETQY
14,TRBV6-1,TRBJ1-2,ASRSTRARPIYGYT
12,TRBV20-1,TRBJ2-1,SAPSGGNYNEQF
11,TRBV5-1,TRBJ2-4,ASSTGMGGIQY
13,TRBV5-1,TRBJ2-7,ASSLEGQGNYEQY
14,TRBV27,TRBJ2-6,ASSLRQSSGANVLT
15,TRBV20-1,TRBJ2-3,SAKEGPSGGGTDTQY
12,TRBV27,TRBJ1-2,ASKMEGFTYGYT
13,TRBV6-1,TRBJ1-6,ASSERGGLGSPLH
15,TRBV19,TRBJ2-1,ASSKQDLTMSVDEQF
13,TRBV5-6,TRBJ2-3,ASSQITGDTDTQY
11,TRBV6-5,TRBJ1-2,ASSYEARGSYT
14,TRBV12-3/TRBV12-4,TRBJ2-4,ASSSPDRGAKNIQY
12,TRBV27,TRBJ2-2,ASTWGGNTGELF
14,TRBV6-2/TRBV6-3,TRBJ2-7,ASTPNPDRGAREQY
12,TRBV5-6,TRBJ2-7,ASSFGQDLYEQY
13,TRBV7-9,TRBJ1-4,ASSWATGNNEKLF
13,TRBV11-1,TRBJ2-3,ASSFISGITDTQY
11,TRBV5-1,TRBJ2-1,ASSRPSGAEQF
14,TRBV5-5,TRBJ1-4,ASSRITGTGEEKLF
10,TRBV28,TRBJ2-7,ATWTGDYEQY
11,TRBV24-1,TRBJ2-1,ATRQGFYNEQF
15,TRBV14,TRBJ1-1,ASSQGAAGPLDTEAF
12,TRBV6-1,TRBJ1-6,ASRGTLSNSPLH
13,TRBV19,TRBJ2-1,ASSIGALHLPRQF
13,TRBV11-2,TRBJ2-1,ASSLGTGGHNEQF
13,TRBV20-1,TRBJ2-3,SARPFLADTDTQY
14,TRBV12-3/TRBV12-4,TRBJ1-2,ASSRTSGQRAYGYT
12,TRBV7-2,TRBJ2-2,ASSSRAPRGELF
14,TRBV28,TRBJ1-1,ASSPSLRDRYTEAF